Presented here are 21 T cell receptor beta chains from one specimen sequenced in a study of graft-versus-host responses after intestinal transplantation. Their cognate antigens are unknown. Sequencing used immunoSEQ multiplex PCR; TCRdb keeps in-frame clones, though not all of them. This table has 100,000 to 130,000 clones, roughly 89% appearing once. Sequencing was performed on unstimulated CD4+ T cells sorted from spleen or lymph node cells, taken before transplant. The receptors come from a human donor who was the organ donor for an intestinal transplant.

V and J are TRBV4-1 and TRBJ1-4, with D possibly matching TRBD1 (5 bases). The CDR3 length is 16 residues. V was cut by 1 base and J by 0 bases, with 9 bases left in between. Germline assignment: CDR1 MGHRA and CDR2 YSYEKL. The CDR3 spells CASSQGRGSTNEKLFF. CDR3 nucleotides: TGCGCCAGCAGCCAAGGGAGGGGTTCAACTAATGAAAAACTGTTTTTT.

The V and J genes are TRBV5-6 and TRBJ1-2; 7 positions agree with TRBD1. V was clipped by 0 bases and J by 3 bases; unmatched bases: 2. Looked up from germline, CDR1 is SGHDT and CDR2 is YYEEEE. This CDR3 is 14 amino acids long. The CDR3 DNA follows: TGTGCCAGCAGCTTGGGGACAGGCTACTATGGCTACACCTTC. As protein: CASSLGTGYYGYTF.

CDR3 DNA sequence: TGTGCCAGCAGCTTTCCAGTGGGGAATTCACCCCTCCACTTT. Its protein is CASSFPVGNSPLHF. The chain combines TRBV7-8 with TRBJ1-6; no clear D. The CDR3 contains 14 residues. CDR1 SGHVS and CDR2 FQNEAQ come from the germline V gene. The V end was cut by 3 bases, the J end by 7 bases, with 10 bases between.

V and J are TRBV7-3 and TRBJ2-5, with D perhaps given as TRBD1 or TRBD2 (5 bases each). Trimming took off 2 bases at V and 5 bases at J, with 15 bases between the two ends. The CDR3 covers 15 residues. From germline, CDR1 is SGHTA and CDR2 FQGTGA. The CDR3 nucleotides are TGTGCCAGCAGCTTAGGGACCTCCCGAAGTGAGACCCAGTACTTC. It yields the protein CASSLGTSRSETQYF.

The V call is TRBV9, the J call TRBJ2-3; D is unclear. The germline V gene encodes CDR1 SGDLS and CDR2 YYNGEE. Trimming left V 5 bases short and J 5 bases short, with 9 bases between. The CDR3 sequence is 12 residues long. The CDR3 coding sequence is TGTGCCAGCAGTCCATCGTTAGATACGCAGTATTTT. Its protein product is CASSPSLDTQYF.

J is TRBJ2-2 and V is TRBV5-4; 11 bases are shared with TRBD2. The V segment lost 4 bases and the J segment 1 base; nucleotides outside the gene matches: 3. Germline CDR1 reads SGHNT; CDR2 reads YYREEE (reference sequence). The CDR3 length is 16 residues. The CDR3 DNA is TGTGCCAGCAGCCCGGGACTAGCGGTGAACACCGGGGAGCTGTTTTTT. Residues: CASSPGLAVNTGELFF.

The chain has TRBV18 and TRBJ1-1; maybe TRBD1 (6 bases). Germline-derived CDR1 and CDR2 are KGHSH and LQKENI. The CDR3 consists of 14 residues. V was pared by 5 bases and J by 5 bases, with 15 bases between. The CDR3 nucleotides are TGTGCCAGCTCAACAAATAACAGGGATACTGAAGCTTTCTTT. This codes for CASSTNNRDTEAFF.

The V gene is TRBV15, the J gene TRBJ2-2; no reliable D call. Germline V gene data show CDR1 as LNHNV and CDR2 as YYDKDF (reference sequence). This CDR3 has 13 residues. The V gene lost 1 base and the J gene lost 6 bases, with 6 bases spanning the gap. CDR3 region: CATSRAGPGELFF. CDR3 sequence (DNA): TGTGCCACCAGCAGAGCTGGGCCCGGGGAGCTGTTTTTT.

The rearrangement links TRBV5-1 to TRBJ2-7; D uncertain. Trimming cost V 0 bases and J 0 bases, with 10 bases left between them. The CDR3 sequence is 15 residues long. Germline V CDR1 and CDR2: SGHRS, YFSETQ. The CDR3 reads CASSLEQPSSYEQYF. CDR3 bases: TGCGCCAGCAGCTTGGAACAGCCCAGCTCCTACGAGCAGTACTTC.

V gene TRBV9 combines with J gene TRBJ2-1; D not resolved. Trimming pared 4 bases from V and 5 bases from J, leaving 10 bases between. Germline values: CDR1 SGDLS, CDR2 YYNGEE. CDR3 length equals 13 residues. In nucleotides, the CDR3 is TGTGCCAGCAGCTTAGGTCCCCACAATGAGCAGTTCTTC. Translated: CASSLGPHNEQFF.

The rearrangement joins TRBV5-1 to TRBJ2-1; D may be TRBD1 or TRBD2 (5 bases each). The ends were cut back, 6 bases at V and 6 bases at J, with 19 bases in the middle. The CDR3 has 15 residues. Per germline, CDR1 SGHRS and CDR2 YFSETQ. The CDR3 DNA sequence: TGCGCCAGCACCCCCGGGGCTAGCTCGTCCAATGAGCAGTTCTTC. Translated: CASTPGASSSNEQFF.

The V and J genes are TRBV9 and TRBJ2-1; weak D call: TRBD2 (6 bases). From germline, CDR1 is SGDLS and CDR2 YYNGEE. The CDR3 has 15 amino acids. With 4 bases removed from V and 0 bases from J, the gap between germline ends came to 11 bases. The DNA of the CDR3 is TGTGCCAGCAGCACCGGGGGAATCTCCTACAATGAGCAGTTCTTC. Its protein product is CASSTGGISYNEQFF.

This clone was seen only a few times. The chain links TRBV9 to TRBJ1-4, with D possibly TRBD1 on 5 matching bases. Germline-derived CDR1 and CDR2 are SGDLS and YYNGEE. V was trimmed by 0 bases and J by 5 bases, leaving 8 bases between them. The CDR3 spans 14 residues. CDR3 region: CASSVGTKNEKLFF. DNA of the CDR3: TGTGCCAGCAGCGTAGGGACAAAAAATGAAAAACTGTTTTTT.

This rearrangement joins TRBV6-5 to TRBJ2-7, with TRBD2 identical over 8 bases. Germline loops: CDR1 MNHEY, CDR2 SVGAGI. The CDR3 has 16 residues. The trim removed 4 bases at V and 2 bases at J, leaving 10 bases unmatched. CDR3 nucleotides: TGTGCCAGCAGTTCCGCTGGGGAGCGGGGGACCTACGAGCAGTACTTC. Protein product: CASSSAGERGTYEQYF.

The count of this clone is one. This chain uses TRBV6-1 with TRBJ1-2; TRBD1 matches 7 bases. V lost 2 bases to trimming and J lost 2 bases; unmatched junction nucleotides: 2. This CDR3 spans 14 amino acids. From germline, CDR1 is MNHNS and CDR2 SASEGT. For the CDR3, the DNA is TGTGCCAGCAGTGAAAGGGGGCCAAACTATGGCTACACCTTC. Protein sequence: CASSERGPNYGYTF.

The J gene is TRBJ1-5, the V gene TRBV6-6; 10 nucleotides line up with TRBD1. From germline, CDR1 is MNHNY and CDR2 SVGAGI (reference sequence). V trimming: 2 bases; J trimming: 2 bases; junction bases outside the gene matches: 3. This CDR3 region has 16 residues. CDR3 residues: CASSYGDRGGNQPQHF. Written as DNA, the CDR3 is TGTGCCAGCAGTTACGGGGACAGGGGTGGCAATCAGCCCCAGCATTTT.

DNA of the CDR3: TGTGCCAGCAGCCGGCTTATAGGAGATACGCAGTATTTT. This encodes CASSRLIGDTQYF. The chain links TRBV5-4 to TRBJ2-3, with D hard to call. CDR3 length equals 13 residues. CDR1 is SGHNT, CDR2 YYREEE, per germline (reference sequence). Trimming took 4 bases from V and 5 from J, leaving 11 bases between them.

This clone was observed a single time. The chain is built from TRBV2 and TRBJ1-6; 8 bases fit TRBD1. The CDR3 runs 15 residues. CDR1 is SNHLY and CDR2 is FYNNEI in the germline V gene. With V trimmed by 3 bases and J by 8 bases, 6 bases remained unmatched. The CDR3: CASSDIYRGDSPLHF. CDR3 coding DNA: TGTGCCAGCAGTGATATTTACAGGGGGGATTCACCCCTCCACTTT.

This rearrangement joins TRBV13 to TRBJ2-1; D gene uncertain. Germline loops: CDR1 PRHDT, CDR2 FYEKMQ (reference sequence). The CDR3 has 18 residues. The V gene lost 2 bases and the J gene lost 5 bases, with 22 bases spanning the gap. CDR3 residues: CASSLNVGPNGLDNEQFF. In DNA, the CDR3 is TGTGCCAGCAGCTTAAATGTAGGCCCTAATGGGCTCGACAATGAGCAGTTCTTC. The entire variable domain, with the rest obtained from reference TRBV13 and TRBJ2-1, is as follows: AAGVIQSPRHLIKEKRETATLKCYPIPRHDTVYWYQQGPGQDPQFLISFYEKMQSDKGSIPDRFSAQQFSDYHSELNMSSLELGDSALYFCASSLNVGPNGLDNEQFFGPGTRLTVL.

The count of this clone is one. In DNA form, the CDR3 reads TGTGCCAGCAGGCGGGACATCCGGGTCGCTGGGGCCAACGTCCTGACTTTC. It encodes CASRRDIRVAGANVLTF. The chain couples TRBV28 to TRBJ2-6; D may correspond to TRBD1 or TRBD2 (6 bases each). Per germline, CDR1 MDHEN and CDR2 SYDVKM. V lost 6 bases to trimming and J lost 2 bases, with 17 bases between them. The CDR3 is made up of 17 amino acids. The full variable domain, completed using reference TRBV28 and TRBJ2-6, is DVKVTQSSRYLVKRTGEKVFLECVQDMDHENMFWYRQDPGLGLRLIYFSYDVKMKEKGDIPEGYSVSREKKERFSLILESASTNQTSMYLCASRRDIRVAGANVLTFGAGSRLTVL.

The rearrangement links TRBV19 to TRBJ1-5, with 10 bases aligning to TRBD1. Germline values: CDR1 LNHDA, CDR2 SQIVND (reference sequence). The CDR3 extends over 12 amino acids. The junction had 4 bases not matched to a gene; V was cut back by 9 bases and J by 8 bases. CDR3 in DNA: TGTGCCAGCAGACAGGGGGCAAAGCCCCAGCATTTT. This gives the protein CASRQGAKPQHF.